This is a list of T cell receptor beta chains from one sample in a study of blood T cell repertoires in COVID-19. Method: immunoSEQ multiplex PCR; TCRdb's copy keeps in-frame clones and lacks some. The sample includes 55,000 to 80,000 clones, roughly 68% seen only once; the top ten take about 28%. The sample consisted of peripheral blood. The receptors originated from an elderly woman with acute or convalescent COVID-19. CDR3s include the opening cysteine and the closing phenylalanine or tryptophan. A D gene is named only where the DNA matches it firmly. For some rows the clone size is stated as once, few or many, or as a class when expanded; others skip it.

v_call,clone_size,d_call,j_call,cdr3_nt,cdr3_aa
TRBV29-1,.,TRBD1,TRBJ1-1,TGCAGCGCCTCGACAGGGGGTAACACTGAAGCTTTCTTT,CSASTGGNTEAFF
TRBV6-5,.,TRBD1,TRBJ2-7,TGTGCCAGCAGGGGGACAGGTAACTACGAGCAGTACTTC,CASRGTGNYEQYF
TRBV7-2,.,TRBD2,TRBJ2-7,TGTGCCAGCAGCCCGTTCCCTAGCGGGAGTTACGAGCAGTACTTC,CASSPFPSGSYEQYF
TRBV7-3,.,.,TRBJ2-7,TGTGCCAGCAGCTTAACCACAGGCGCTTCGTCCTACGAGCAGTACTTC,CASSLTTGASSYEQYF
TRBV7-9,.,TRBD2,TRBJ2-1,TGTGCCACCCGTAGGGGGGGACTAGCGGGAGTATCCACACAGAATGAGCAGTTCTTC,CATRRGGLAGVSTQNEQFF
TRBV11-2,.,.,TRBJ2-1,TGTGCCAGCAGCTCCCCCTGGGGGGAGGATCGAAATGAGCAGTTCTTC,CASSSPWGEDRNEQFF
TRBV28,.,TRBD1,TRBJ1-3,TGTGCCAGCGCCCCCCACAGGGGGAATAGAAACACCATATATTTT,CASAPHRGNRNTIYF
TRBV4-3,few,.,TRBJ1-5,TGCGCCAGCAGCCAAGAAGTGACAAATAGCAATCAGCCCCAGCATTTT,CASSQEVTNSNQPQHF
TRBV7-3,.,TRBD1,TRBJ2-1,TGTGCCAGCAGCGCAACCCAACAGGGGGGCTCGGGGCACAATGAGCAGTTCTTC,CASSATQQGGSGHNEQFF
TRBV7-8,.,.,TRBJ1-2,TGTGCCAGCAGCCAAACTCGCAGGGGCTACACCTTC,CASSQTRRGYTF
TRBV6-2/TRBV6-3,few,TRBD1,TRBJ1-5,TGTGCCAGCAGTTCGGACAGGGGAAGCGGTAGCAATCAGCCCCAGCATTTT,CASSSDRGSGSNQPQHF
TRBV19,.,.,TRBJ2-5,TGTGCCAGTAGTATGAGGCACGGGAGCGAGACCCAGTACTTC,CASSMRHGSETQYF
TRBV5-1,.,TRBD1,TRBJ1-1,TGCGCCAGCAGCTTGGCCCTAGGACACAGGGGCGATTTCTTT,CASSLALGHRGDFF
TRBV6-5,.,TRBD2,TRBJ2-5,TGTGCCAGTGGAGCGGGGGAGACCCAGTACTTC,CASGAGETQYF
TRBV19,.,.,TRBJ1-5,TGTGCCAGTACCCGGACAGTTAATCAGCCCCAGCATTTT,CASTRTVNQPQHF
TRBV7-9,.,TRBD2,TRBJ2-7,TGTGCCAGCAGCTTAGACAGTTCCGGGACTAGCAAAACTTACTACGAGCAGTACTTC,CASSLDSSGTSKTYYEQYF
TRBV5-1,.,TRBD2,TRBJ2-7,TGCGCCAGCAGCTTGGGGCTAGCGGGAGGTTCTAACTACGAGCAGTACTTC,CASSLGLAGGSNYEQYF
TRBV27,many,.,TRBJ2-1,TGTGCCAGCAGCCCTTCGGGGGTTGAGCAGTTCTTC,CASSPSGVEQFF
TRBV28,.,.,TRBJ2-7,TGTGCCAGCAGGCCAGGCACTGGGGAGCAGTACTTC,CASRPGTGEQYF
TRBV7-2,.,TRBD1,TRBJ1-5,TGTGCCAGCAGCTTAGTCGGGACAGGGAGCAATCAGCCCCAGCATTTT,CASSLVGTGSNQPQHF
TRBV19,.,.,TRBJ2-7,TGTGCCAGTAGTATGGGGCAGGCGACCTACGAGCAGTACTTC,CASSMGQATYEQYF
TRBV24-1,.,TRBD2,TRBJ2-2,TGTGCCACCAGTGTCGCGGTCGGCCTAGCGGGAGTTCACACCGGGGAGCTGTTTTTT,CATSVAVGLAGVHTGELFF
TRBV30,once,TRBD2,TRBJ2-5,TGTGCCTGGAGCGCCAGGGTAGCGGGAGGTGAGACCCAGTACTTC,CAWSARVAGGETQYF
TRBV10-3,.,TRBD2,TRBJ2-3,TGTGCCATCAGCAACGAGGGGGCAGGACTAGCGGGTGGCACAGATACGCAGTATTTT,CAISNEGAGLAGGTDTQYF
TRBV19,.,.,TRBJ2-5,TGTGCCAGTAGTATTGGCGGGTTCCAAGAGACCCAGTACTTC,CASSIGGFQETQYF
TRBV5-1,once,.,TRBJ2-7,TGCGCCAGCAGCCCTACAGGGACGGGCGAGCAGTACTTC,CASSPTGTGEQYF
TRBV29-1,few,.,TRBJ1-1,TGCAGCGGGAACAGGGTTCGAACTGAAGCTTTCTTT,CSGNRVRTEAFF
TRBV3-1/TRBV3-2,.,TRBD2,TRBJ2-1,TGTGCCAGCAGACCTAGCGGGAGCTACAATGAGCAGTTCTTC,CASRPSGSYNEQFF
TRBV9,once,.,TRBJ1-1,TGTGCCAGCAGCGTAATAGAGGACACTGAAGCTTTCTTT,CASSVIEDTEAFF
TRBV3-1/TRBV3-2,.,TRBD2,TRBJ2-5,TGTGCCAGCAGCCAATGGTCGGGAGGCGGGGAGACCCAGTACTTC,CASSQWSGGGETQYF
TRBV5-1,once,.,TRBJ2-7,TGCGCCAGCAGCCCACTGACAGGGAAGGGGGGATCCTACGAGCAGTACTTC,CASSPLTGKGGSYEQYF
TRBV18,once,TRBD2,TRBJ2-2,TGTGCCAGCTCACCTAGCGGGAGCGACACCGGGGAGCTGTTTTTT,CASSPSGSDTGELFF
TRBV27,.,TRBD2,TRBJ2-1,TGTGCCAGCGCCGCGGGAGGCCCTACCAATGAGCAGTTCTTC,CASAAGGPTNEQFF
TRBV28,.,TRBD2,TRBJ2-4,TGTGCCAGCAGTTCCGGGACTAGCATTCAGTACTTC,CASSSGTSIQYF
TRBV6-5,.,.,TRBJ1-1,TGTGCCAGCAGTTACTCAAGTAGGAGGACTGAAGCTTTCTTT,CASSYSSRRTEAFF
TRBV2,.,.,TRBJ2-5,TGTGCCAGCAGTGGAGGCGAGACCCAGTACTTC,CASSGGETQYF
TRBV7-2,few,TRBD1,TRBJ1-5,TGTGCCAGCAGTCGTAAACAGGGGTCGGATCAGCCCCAGCATTTT,CASSRKQGSDQPQHF
TRBV15,.,TRBD1,TRBJ2-1,TGTGCCACCAGCGGACCGGGACAGTCCTACAATGAGCAGTTCTTC,CATSGPGQSYNEQFF
TRBV6-5,once,.,TRBJ2-5,TGTGCCAGCACCTGGCGGACAGCAAAAGAGACCCAGTACTTC,CASTWRTAKETQYF
TRBV19,.,.,TRBJ1-1,TGTGCCAGTAGGTGGCAGGGCGGGACTGGCACTGAAGCTTTCTTT,CASRWQGGTGTEAFF
TRBV11-2,.,TRBD1,TRBJ2-7,TGTGCCAGCAGCTTGACAGGGCTCGCAATGGACGAGCAGTACTTC,CASSLTGLAMDEQYF
TRBV7-9,.,.,TRBJ1-1,TGTGCCAGCAGCTTAGCGGGCTTCGGCACTGAAGCTTTCTTT,CASSLAGFGTEAFF
TRBV7-9,.,TRBD2,TRBJ2-3,TGTGCCAGCAGGACCACCGGGACTAGAGTTTCAGATACGCAGTATTTT,CASRTTGTRVSDTQYF
TRBV27,.,.,TRBJ1-2,TGTGCCAGCAGTTTACGGCAGGGCCATCACTATGGCTACACCTTC,CASSLRQGHHYGYTF
TRBV30,.,.,TRBJ2-1,TGTGCCTGGCGGCGACTCGCGGTCTCCCACAATGAGCAGTTCTTC,CAWRRLAVSHNEQFF
TRBV2,.,.,TRBJ1-6,TGTGCCAGCAGTGAAGCGGGGGGTTCACCCCTCCACTTT,CASSEAGGSPLHF
TRBV27,.,TRBD2,TRBJ2-7,TGTGCCAGCAGCTATCTAGCGGGAGGGTTCCACGAGCAGTACTTC,CASSYLAGGFHEQYF
TRBV7-9,.,.,TRBJ2-1,TGTGCCAGCAGCCGTACCCCCACCTACTCCTACAATGAGCAGTTCTTC,CASSRTPTYSYNEQFF
TRBV9,.,.,TRBJ2-4,TGTGCCAGCAGCGTAGGCAGGGGAGACATTCAGTACTTC,CASSVGRGDIQYF
TRBV10-3,.,.,TRBJ2-2,TGTGCCATCAGTGAGCCTCCTCCACTTGGGACTGGGAACACCGGGGAGCTGTTTTTT,CAISEPPPLGTGNTGELFF
TRBV24-1,.,TRBD1,TRBJ2-2,TGTGCCACCAGTGACGGGACAGGGTTCACCGGGGAGCTGTTTTTT,CATSDGTGFTGELFF
TRBV28,.,TRBD1,TRBJ1-1,TGTGCCAGCAGTTTCCCGACACAGGGGGAGGGTGAAGCTTTCTTT,CASSFPTQGEGEAFF
TRBV5-1,few,TRBD2,TRBJ2-7,TGCGCCAGCAGCGTCGGGACTAGCGGGTACGAGCAGTACTTC,CASSVGTSGYEQYF
TRBV7-2,.,.,TRBJ2-3,TGTGCCAGCAGCTTGGGCCATCCGGGCACAGATACGCAGTATTTT,CASSLGHPGTDTQYF
TRBV7-2,.,TRBD2,TRBJ2-7,TGTGCCAGCAGCTTGAGAATGGACGGGGGGAACGAGCAGTACTTC,CASSLRMDGGNEQYF
TRBV30,once,TRBD1,TRBJ1-5,TGTGCCTCGGGACAGGGCGACAATCAGCCCCAGCATTTT,CASGQGDNQPQHF
TRBV30,.,.,TRBJ2-2,TGTGCCTGGAAAGTGAAAGGTAGTAGCGTAGACGGGGAGCTGTTTTTT,CAWKVKGSSVDGELFF
TRBV30,.,.,TRBJ1-3,TGTGCCTGGAGTCGTACGACAGGATTCTCCGGAAACACCATATATTTT,CAWSRTTGFSGNTIYF
TRBV28,.,TRBD1,TRBJ2-7,TGTGCCAGCAGGGGACAGGGAAGACCCTACGAGCAGTACTTC,CASRGQGRPYEQYF